The 12 T cell receptor beta chains in this list originate from one sample, sequenced in a study of blood T cell repertoires in COVID-19. Profiled with immunoSEQ multiplex PCR; TCRdb holds only in-frame clones, not every one. The table has 250,000 to 300,000 clones, around 83% seen once. Sequencing used peripheral blood. These receptors all come from an elderly man with acute or convalescent COVID-19.

This rearrangement joins TRBV10-3 to TRBJ2-5; TRBD1 matches at 11 bases. Trimming took 5 bases from V and 2 from J; bases not matched to a gene: 4. Looked up from germline, CDR1 is ENHRY and CDR2 is SYGVKD. The CDR3 is 15 amino acids. For the CDR3, the DNA is TGTGCCATCAGTCCCCGGGACAGGGGGCAAGAGACCCAGTACTTC. Residues: CAISPRDRGQETQYF.

The chain recombines TRBV7-2 with TRBJ2-1; 14 nucleotides match TRBD2. The J segment lost 12 bases and the V segment lost 4 bases, leaving 5 bases of the junction unmatched. The CDR3 is 14 residues long. Germline V lookup: CDR1 SGHTA, CDR2 FQGNSA. The CDR3 here is CASSSGLAGGRQFF. CDR3 in DNA: TGTGCCAGCAGCTCAGGACTAGCGGGAGGAAGGCAGTTCTTC.

This chain uses TRBV10-3 with TRBJ2-7; 7 bases are shared with TRBD2. CDR1 is ENHRY, CDR2 SYGVKD, per germline. CDR3 size: 16 residues. V shed 0 bases and J 3 bases; nucleotides not matched to a gene: 8. The CDR3 is CAISESGRANGYEQYF. The CDR3, as DNA: TGTGCCATCAGTGAGTCGGGGAGGGCAAACGGCTACGAGCAGTACTTC.

The chain recombines TRBV7-2 with TRBJ2-3; 9 bases align to TRBD1. Germline loops: CDR1 SGHTA, CDR2 FQGNSA. J was trimmed by 6 bases and V by 4 bases; bases with no gene match: 5. This CDR3 region has 14 residues. The CDR3 sequence: CASSWGQGSDTQYF. CDR3 bases: TGTGCCAGCAGCTGGGGACAGGGCAGCGATACGCAGTATTTT.

The CDR3 region has the DNA TGTGCCAGCAGCTTGTTTGGGCAGCCGCAGAGCACAGATACGCAGTATTTT. This translates into CASSLFGQPQSTDTQYF. The chain has TRBV5-4 and TRBJ2-3; D ambiguous. The germline gives CDR1 SGHNT, CDR2 YYREEE (reference sequence). V lost 1 base, J lost 0 bases, and 15 bases lay in between. The CDR3 is made up of 17 amino acids.

The gene calls are TRBV7-9 and TRBJ2-1; a weak D match, TRBD2 (6 bases). Germline assignment: CDR1 SEHNR and CDR2 FQNEAQ (reference sequence). V was pared by 4 bases and J by 6 bases, with 19 bases between. The CDR3 is made up of 16 amino acids. As DNA, the CDR3 is TGTGCCAGCAGCTACCGTTGGGACTCAGCGGGCAATGAGCAGTTCTTC. It translates to CASSYRWDSAGNEQFF.

The J gene is TRBJ2-2, the V gene TRBV19; 7 bases map to TRBD2. The CDR3 length is 16 residues. The germline V gene encodes CDR1 LNHDA and CDR2 SQIVND (reference sequence). Trimming cost V 4 bases and J 5 bases; bases outside gene matches: 10. The CDR3 here is CASSSGGLLSTGELFF. DNA of the CDR3: TGTGCCAGTAGTAGCGGGGGACTTCTTTCGACCGGGGAGCTGTTTTTT.

This clone appeared a single time. The chain uses TRBV4-1 and TRBJ1-4, with 8 bases identical to TRBD1. J gave up 8 bases and V 0 bases, and 8 bases lay outside the gene matches. The CDR3 has 16 amino acids. The germline CDR1 and CDR2 sequences are MGHRA and YSYEKL. In DNA form, the CDR3 reads TGCGCCAGCAGCCAAGACTACAGGGGGGAGGGGGAAAAACTGTTTTTT. It translates to CASSQDYRGEGEKLFF.

The chain joins TRBV7-2 to TRBJ2-2, with a weak D call TRBD1 (5 bases). From germline, CDR1 is SGHTA and CDR2 FQGNSA. The CDR3 is 14 residues long. Trimming took 5 bases from V and 1 from J, leaving 8 bases between them. This chain's CDR3 is CASSHGQNTGELFF. CDR3 in DNA: TGTGCCAGCAGCCACGGACAGAACACCGGGGAGCTGTTTTTT.

The chain carries TRBV7-2 and TRBJ2-3; 9 bases line up with TRBD2. The CDR3 consists of 15 residues. Germline lookup yields CDR1 SGHTA and CDR2 FQGNSA. V was clipped by 0 bases and J by 4 bases; unmatched bases: 2. The CDR3 reads CASSLAGTSSDTQYF. Written as DNA, the CDR3 is TGTGCCAGCAGCTTAGCCGGGACTAGCTCAGATACGCAGTATTTT.

The genes are TRBV7-2 and TRBJ2-3; 10 bases fit TRBD1. Germline lookup yields CDR1 SGHTA and CDR2 FQGNSA. V lost 5 bases and J lost 3; bases outside the gene matches: 14. The CDR3 length is 18 residues. Here the CDR3 reads CASSQDRDRGRRTDTQYF. DNA for the CDR3: TGTGCCAGCAGCCAAGACCGGGACAGGGGAAGGAGAACAGATACGCAGTATTTT.

The chain recombines TRBV7-9 with TRBJ2-1; 8 bases match TRBD2. The CDR3 contains 17 residues. The ends lost 5 bases at V and 2 bases at J; junction bases unmatched: 11. CDR1 and CDR2 from the germline V gene are SEHNR and FQNEAQ (reference sequence). The CDR3 nucleotides are TGTGCCAGCAGCACCACCAGACTAGCGCGTACCTACAATGAGCAGTTCTTC. Translated: CASSTTRLARTYNEQFF.